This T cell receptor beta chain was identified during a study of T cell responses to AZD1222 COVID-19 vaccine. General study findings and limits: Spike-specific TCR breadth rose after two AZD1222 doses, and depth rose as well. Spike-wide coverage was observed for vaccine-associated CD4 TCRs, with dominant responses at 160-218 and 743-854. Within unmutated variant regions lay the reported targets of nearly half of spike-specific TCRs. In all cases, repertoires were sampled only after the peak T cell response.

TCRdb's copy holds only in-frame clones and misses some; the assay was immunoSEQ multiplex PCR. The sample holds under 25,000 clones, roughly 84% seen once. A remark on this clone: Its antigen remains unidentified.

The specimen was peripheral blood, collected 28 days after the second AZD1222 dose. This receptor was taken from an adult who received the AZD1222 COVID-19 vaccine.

In DNA, the CDR3 is TGCAGCGTTTTCTCACAGGGGGCGAGAAGAAGCTATGGCTACACCTTC. This encodes CSVFSQGARRSYGYTF. The chain joins TRBV29-1 to TRBJ1-2, with 9 bases that match TRBD1. With 5 bases clipped from V and 4 bases from J, the junction kept 14 bases outside the gene matches. This CDR3 region has 16 residues. CDR1 is SQVTM, CDR2 ANQGSEA, per germline.